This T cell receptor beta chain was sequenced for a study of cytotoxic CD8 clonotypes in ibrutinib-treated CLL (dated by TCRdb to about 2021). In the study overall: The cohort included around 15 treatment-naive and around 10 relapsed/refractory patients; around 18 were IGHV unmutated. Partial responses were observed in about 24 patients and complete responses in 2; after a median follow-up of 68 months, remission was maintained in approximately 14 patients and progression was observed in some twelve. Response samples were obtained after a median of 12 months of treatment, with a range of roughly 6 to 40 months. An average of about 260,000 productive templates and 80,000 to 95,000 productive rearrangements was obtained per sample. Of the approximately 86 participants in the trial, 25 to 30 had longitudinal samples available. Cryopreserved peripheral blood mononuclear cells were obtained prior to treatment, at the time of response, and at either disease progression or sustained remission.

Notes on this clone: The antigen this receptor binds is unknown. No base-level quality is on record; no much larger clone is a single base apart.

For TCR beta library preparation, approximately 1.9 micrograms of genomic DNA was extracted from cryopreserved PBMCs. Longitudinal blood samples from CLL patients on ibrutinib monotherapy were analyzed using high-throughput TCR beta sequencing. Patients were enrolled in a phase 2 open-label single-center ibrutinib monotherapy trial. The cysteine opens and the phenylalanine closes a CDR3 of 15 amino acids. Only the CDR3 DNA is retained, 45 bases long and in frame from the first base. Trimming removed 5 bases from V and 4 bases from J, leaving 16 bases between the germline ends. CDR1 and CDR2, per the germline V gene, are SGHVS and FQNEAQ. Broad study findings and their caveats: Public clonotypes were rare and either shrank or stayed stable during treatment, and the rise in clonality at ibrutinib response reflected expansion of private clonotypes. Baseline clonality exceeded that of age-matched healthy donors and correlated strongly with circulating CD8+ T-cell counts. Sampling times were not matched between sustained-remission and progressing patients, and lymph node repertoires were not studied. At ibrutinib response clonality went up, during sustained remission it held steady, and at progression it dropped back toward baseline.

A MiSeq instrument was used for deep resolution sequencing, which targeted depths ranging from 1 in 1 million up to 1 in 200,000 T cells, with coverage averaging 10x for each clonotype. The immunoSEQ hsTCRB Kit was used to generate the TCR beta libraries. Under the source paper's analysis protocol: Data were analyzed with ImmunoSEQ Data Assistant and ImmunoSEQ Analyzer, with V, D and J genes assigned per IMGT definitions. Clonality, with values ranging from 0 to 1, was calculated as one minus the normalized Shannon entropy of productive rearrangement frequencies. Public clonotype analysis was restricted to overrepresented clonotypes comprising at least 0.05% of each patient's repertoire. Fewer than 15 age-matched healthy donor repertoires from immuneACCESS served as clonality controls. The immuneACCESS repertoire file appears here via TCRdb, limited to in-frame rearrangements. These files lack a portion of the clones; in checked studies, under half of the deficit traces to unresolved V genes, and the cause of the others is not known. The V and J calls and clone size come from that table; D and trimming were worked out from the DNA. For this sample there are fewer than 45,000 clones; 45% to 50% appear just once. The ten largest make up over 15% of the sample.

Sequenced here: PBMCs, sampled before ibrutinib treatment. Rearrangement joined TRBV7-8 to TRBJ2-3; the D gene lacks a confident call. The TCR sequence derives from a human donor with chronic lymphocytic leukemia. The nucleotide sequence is TGTGCCAGCAGCCTAGAGTTACGGAACGCAGATACGCAGTATTTT. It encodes CASSLELRNADTQYF.